This entry is about one T cell receptor (beta chain). Which antigen it targets is not known. Base qualities are not at hand, and no much larger clone is one base apart. This record belongs to a study of blood T cell repertoires in COVID-19 (dated by TCRdb to the early 2020s). About the study as a whole: Collaborator samples came from the United States, Italy and Spain and covered acute and convalescent phases of COVID-19. The material from the prospective study consisted of cDNA or gDNA derived from T cells, B-cell-depleted T cells, or PBMCs. Where available, HLA class I and class II types were taken from metadata supplied by the sample provider and were not determined by assay-based typing. Deeply sampled blood TCRbeta repertoires from subjects exposed to, actively infected with, or recovered from COVID-19 were included in the dataset. Nearly every sample came with metadata listing a de-identified subject ID, COVID-19 status, age in years and sex. Samples were obtained from the ongoing ImmuneRACE study (first 160 participants) and from some 1,300 subjects provided by 6 global collaborators. The repertoires were released in a freely available public database intended as a resource for research on the immune response to SARS-CoV-2. Study-wide conclusions, independent of this receptor: The quantity of clinical and demographic metadata differed by source and by participant and was supplied without curation.

One collaborating source in Seattle enrolled patients while the patients were actively infected and followed the patients over time throughout the course of disease. The collaborating institutions used their own protocols to collect whole blood in K2EDTA tubes. Collaborator samples were shipped for TCRbeta analysis as frozen whole blood, isolated PBMCs, or DNA extracted from either sample type. The trim is 0 bases for V and 7 bases for J, with a gap of 11 bases between the germline ends. According to the germline V gene, CDR1 reads SGDLS and CDR2 reads YYNGEE. From cysteine to phenylalanine, the CDR3 is 15 amino acids long. Just CDR3 DNA is preserved here, 45 bases in frame from base 1. TCRbeta CDR3 regions were amplified from genomic DNA using the immunoSEQ Assay, a bias-controlled multiplex PCR. The study's processing was this. The number of nucleated cells in each sample was estimated by amplification of reference gene primers within the assay. To quantify the absolute abundance of each unique TCRbeta CDR3 rearrangement, sequence reads were collapsed and filtered. For each sample, productive Simpson clonality was calculated as the square root of Simpson's diversity index across productive rearrangements. Sourced from immuneACCESS, this table was stored by TCRdb with only in-frame sequences that have V and J called. A share of the clones is absent; for the studies checked, an unresolved V gene accounts for under half, and the remainder has no known explanation. V, J and clone size reflect that table, while D and trimming were determined from the DNA. In this sample the table shows roughly 200,000 clones, roughly 81% of which occur a single time. Around 10% of the sample belongs to the ten largest clones.

The sequence was collected from a woman aged 40-49 years with COVID-19, enrolled during active disease. Recombination linked TRBV9 to TRBJ1-6; no D segment can be confidently identified. The sequencing input was peripheral blood. In nucleotide form, the sequence is TGTGCCAGCAGCGTAGCAGTCTCGGGGAATTCACCCCTCCACTTT. Translated, this is CASSVAVSGNSPLHF.